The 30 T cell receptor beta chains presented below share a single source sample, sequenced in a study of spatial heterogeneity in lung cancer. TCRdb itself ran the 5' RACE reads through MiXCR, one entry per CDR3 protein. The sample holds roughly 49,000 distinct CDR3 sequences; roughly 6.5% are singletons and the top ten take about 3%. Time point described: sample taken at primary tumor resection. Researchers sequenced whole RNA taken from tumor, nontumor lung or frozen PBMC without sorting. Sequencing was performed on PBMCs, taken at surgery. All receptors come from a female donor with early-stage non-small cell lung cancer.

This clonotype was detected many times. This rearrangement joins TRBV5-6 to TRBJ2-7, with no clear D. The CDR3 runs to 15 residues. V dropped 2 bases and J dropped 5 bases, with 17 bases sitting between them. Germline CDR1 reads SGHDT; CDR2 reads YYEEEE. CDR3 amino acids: CASSFPGLGPHEQYF. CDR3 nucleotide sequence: TGTGCCAGCAGCTTCCCCGGTCTAGGCCCCCACGAGCAGTACTTC.

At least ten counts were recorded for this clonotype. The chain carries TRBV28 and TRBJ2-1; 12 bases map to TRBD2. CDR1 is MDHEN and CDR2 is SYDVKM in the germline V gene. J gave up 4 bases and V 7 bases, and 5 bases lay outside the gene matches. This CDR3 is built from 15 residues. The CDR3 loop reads CASKTSGGGYNEQFF. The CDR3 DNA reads TGTGCCAGCAAGACTAGCGGGGGTGGGTACAATGAGCAGTTCTTC.

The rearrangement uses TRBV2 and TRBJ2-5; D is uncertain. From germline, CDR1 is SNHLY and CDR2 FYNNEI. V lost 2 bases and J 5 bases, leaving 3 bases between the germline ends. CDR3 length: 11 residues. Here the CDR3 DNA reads TGTGCCAGCAGTGAATGGGAGACCCAGTACTTC. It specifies CASSEWETQYF.

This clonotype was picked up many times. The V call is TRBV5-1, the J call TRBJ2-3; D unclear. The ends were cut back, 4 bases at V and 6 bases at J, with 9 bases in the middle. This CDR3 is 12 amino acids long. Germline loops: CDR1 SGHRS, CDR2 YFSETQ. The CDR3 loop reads CASSPQMDTQYF. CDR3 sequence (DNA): TGCGCCAGCAGCCCCCAGATGGATACGCAGTATTTT.

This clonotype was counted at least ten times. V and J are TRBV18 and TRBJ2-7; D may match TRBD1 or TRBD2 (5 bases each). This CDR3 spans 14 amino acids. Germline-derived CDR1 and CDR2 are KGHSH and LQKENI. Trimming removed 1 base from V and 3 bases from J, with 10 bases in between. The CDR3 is CASSPRGGFYEQYF. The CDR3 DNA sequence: TGTGCCAGCTCACCACGGGGCGGGTTCTACGAGCAGTACTTC.

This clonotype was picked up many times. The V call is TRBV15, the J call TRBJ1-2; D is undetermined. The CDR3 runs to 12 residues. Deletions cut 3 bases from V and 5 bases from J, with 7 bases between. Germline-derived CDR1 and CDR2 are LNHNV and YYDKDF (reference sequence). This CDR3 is CATSSKSYGYTF. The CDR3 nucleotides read TGTGCCACCAGCAGCAAGTCTTATGGCTACACCTTC.

The CDR3 region is CAISEPGRGNEQFF. The CDR3, as DNA: TGTGCCATCAGTGAGCCGGGACGAGGAAATGAGCAGTTCTTC. The rearrangement links TRBV10-3 to TRBJ2-1; tentatively, D is TRBD1 or TRBD2 (5 bases each). Germline values: CDR1 ENHRY, CDR2 SYGVKD. Deletions cut 2 bases from V and 7 bases from J, with 12 bases between. CDR3 length: 14 residues.

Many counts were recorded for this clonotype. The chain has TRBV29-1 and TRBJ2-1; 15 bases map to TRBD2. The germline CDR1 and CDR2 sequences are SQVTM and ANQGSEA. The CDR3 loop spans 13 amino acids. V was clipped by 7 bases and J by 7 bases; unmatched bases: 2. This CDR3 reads CSAGTSGGNEQFF. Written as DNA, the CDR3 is TGCAGCGCCGGGACTAGCGGGGGGAATGAGCAGTTCTTC.

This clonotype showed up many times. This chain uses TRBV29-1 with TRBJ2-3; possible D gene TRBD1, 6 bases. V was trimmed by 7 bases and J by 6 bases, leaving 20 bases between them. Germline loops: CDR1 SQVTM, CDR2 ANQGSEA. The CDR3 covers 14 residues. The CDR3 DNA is TGCAGCGGGAGAGCAGGGGCCGCCGGTGATACGCAGTATTTT. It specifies CSGRAGAAGDTQYF.

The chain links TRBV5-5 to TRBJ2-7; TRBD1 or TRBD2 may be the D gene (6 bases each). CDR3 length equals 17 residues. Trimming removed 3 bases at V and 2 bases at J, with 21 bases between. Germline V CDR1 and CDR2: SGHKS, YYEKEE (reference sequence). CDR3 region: CASSWGVAGTIPYEQYF. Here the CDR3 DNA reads TGTGCCAGCAGCTGGGGGGTAGCCGGGACAATCCCCTACGAGCAGTACTTC.

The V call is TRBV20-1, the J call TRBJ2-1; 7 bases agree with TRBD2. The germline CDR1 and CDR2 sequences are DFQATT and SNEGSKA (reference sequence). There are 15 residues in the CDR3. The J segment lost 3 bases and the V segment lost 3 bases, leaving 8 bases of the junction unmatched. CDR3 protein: CSASPGLGVYNEQFF. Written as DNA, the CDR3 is TGCAGTGCTAGCCCCGGACTAGGGGTCTACAATGAGCAGTTCTTC.

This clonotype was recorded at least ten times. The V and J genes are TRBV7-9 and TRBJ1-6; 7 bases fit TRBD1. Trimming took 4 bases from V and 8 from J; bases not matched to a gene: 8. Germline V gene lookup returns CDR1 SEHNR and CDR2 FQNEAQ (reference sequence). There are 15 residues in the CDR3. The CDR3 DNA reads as TGTGCCAGCAGCTACAACCGGGACAGTTATTCACCCCTCCACTTT. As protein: CASSYNRDSYSPLHF.

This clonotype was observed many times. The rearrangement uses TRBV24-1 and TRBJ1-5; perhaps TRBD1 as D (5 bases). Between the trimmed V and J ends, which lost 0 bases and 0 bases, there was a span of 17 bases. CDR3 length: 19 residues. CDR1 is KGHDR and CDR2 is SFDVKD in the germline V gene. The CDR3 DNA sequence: TGTGCCACCAGTGATTTGCCATGGGCGACAGCGCATAGCAATCAGCCCCAGCATTTT. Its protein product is CATSDLPWATAHSNQPQHF.

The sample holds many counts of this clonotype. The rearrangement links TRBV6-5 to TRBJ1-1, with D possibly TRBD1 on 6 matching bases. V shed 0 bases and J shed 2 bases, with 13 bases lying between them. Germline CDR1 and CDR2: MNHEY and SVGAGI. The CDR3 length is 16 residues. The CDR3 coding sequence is TGTGCCAGCAGTTACTCAGGGGGAGCCAGTAACACTGAAGCTTTCTTT. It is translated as CASSYSGGASNTEAFF.

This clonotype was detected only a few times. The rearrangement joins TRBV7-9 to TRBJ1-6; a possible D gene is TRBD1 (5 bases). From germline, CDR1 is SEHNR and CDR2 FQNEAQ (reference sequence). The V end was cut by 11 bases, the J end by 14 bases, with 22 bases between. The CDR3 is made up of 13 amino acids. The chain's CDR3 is CAYASGPISALHF. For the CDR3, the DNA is TGTGCCTATGCGTCAGGGCCCATTTCGGCCCTCCACTTT.

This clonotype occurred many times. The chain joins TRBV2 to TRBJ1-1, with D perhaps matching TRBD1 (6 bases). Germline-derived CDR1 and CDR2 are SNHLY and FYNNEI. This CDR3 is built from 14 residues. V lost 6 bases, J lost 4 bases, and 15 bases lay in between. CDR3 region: CASSRLTGPTEAFF. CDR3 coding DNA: TGTGCCAGCAGCCGCCTCACAGGGCCCACTGAAGCTTTCTTT.

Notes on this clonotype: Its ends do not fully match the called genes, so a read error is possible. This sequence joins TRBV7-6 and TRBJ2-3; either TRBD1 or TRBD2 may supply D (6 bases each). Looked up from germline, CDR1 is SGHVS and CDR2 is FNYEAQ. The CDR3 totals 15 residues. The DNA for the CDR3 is TGTGCCAGCAGCCGGGGGCCGGGGGTCACAGATACGCAGAATTTT. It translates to CASSRGPGVTDTQNF. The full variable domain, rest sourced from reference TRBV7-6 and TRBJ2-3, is GAGVSQSPRYKVTKRGQDVALRCDPISGHVSLYWYRQALGQGPEFLTYFNYEAQQDKSGLPNDRFSAERPEGSISTLTIQRTEQRDSAMYRCASSRGPGVTDTQNFGPGTRLTVL.

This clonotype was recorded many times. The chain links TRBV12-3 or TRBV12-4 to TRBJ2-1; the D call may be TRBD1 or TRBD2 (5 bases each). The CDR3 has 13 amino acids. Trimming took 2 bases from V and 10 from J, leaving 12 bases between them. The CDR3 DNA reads TGTGCCAGCAGTTTACTGGGGGAAATGGAGCAGTTCTTC. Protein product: CASSLLGEMEQFF.

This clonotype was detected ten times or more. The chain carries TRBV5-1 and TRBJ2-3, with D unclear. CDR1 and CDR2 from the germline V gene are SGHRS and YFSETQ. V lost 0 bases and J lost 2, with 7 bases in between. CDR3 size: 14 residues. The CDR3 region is CASSLVGYTDTQYF. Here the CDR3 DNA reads TGCGCCAGCAGCTTGGTGGGTTACACAGATACGCAGTATTTT.

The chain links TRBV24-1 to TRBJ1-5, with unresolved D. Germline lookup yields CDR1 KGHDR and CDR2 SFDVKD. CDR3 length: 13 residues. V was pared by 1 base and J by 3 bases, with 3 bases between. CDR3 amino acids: CATSDFANQPQHF. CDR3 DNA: TGTGCCACCAGTGATTTCGCCAATCAGCCCCAGCATTTT.

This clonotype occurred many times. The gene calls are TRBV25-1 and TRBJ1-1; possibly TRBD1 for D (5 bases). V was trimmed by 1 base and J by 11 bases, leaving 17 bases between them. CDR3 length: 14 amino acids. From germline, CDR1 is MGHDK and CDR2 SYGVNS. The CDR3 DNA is TGTGCCAGCAGTGAATGGTCGGGGCCGTTCGGGGCTTTCTTT. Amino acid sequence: CASSEWSGPFGAFF.

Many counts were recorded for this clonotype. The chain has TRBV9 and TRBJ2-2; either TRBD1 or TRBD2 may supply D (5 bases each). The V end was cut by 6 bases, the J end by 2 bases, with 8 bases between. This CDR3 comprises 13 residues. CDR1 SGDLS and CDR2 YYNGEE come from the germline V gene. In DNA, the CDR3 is TGTGCCAGCACTGGGGGAAACACCGGGGAGCTGTTTTTT. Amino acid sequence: CASTGGNTGELFF.

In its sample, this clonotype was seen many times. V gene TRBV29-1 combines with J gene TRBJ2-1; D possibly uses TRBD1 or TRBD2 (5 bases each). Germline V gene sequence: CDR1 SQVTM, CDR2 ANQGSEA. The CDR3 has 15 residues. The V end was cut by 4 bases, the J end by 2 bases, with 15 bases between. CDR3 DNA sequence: TGCAGCGTTGTGGGGGATAGGGATACCTACAATGAGCAGTTCTTC. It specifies CSVVGDRDTYNEQFF.

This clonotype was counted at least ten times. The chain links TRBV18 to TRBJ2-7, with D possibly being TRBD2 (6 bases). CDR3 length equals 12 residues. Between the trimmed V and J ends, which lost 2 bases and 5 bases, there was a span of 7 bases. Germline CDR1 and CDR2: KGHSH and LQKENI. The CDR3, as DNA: TGTGCCAGCTCACCAGGAGGGGACGAGCAGTACTTC. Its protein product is CASSPGGDEQYF. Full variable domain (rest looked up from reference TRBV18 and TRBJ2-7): NAGVMQNPRHLVRRRGQEARLRCSPMKGHSHVYWYRQLPEEGLKFMVYLQKENIIDESGMPKERFSAEFPKEGPSILRIQQVVRGDSAAYFCASSPGGDEQYFGPGTRLTVT.

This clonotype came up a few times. The CDR3 region is CSGQSGGGGEAFF. The DNA of the CDR3 is TGCAGCGGTCAGTCAGGGGGCGGGGGTGAAGCTTTCTTT. This sequence joins TRBV29-1 and TRBJ1-1, with 8 bases that match TRBD1. Trimming at V came to 7 bases and at J to 7 bases, leaving 11 bases not matched to a gene. The CDR3 is 13 residues long. In germline, CDR1 is SQVTM, CDR2 ANQGSEA.

CDR3 coding DNA: TGTGCCAGCTCGGCGAGGGAGACCCAGTACTTC. It encodes CASSARETQYF. This sequence joins TRBV19 and TRBJ2-5; no firm D call. Germline CDR1 is LNHDA and CDR2 is SQIVND (reference sequence). CDR3 length equals 11 residues. V lost 9 bases, J lost 5 bases, and 10 bases lay in between.

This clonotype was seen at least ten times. DNA for the CDR3: TGCAGCGTTGAGGGGGTATTTGTGGCCGGTACGCAGTATTTT. It is translated as CSVEGVFVAGTQYF. The rearrangement joins TRBV29-1 to TRBJ2-3, with D perhaps being TRBD1 or TRBD2 (5 bases each). Germline loops: CDR1 SQVTM, CDR2 ANQGSEA. Deletions cut 3 bases from V and 8 bases from J, with 18 bases between. The CDR3 is made up of 14 amino acids.

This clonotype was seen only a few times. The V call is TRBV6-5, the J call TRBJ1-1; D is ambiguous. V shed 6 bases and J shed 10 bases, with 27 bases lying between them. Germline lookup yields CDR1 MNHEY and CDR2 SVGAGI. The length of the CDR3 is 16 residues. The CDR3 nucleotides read TGTGCCAGCAGGATTTCTGGCGGAGAGTGGAACGCTGGAGCTTTCTTT. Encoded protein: CASRISGGEWNAGAFF.

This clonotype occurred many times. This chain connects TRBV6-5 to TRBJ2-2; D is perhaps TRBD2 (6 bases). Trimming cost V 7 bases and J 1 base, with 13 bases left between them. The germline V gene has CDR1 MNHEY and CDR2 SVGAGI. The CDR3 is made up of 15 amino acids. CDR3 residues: CASNLRGGNTGELFF. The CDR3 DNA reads TGTGCCAGCAACCTAAGGGGAGGGAACACCGGGGAGCTGTTTTTT.

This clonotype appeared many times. The CDR3 coding sequence is TGCAGTGCTAGAGATCCCGGGTACGGTTCTGGCTACACCTTC. Translating it yields CSARDPGYGSGYTF. The rearrangement links TRBV20-1 to TRBJ1-2; no firm D call. Germline V gene sequence: CDR1 DFQATT, CDR2 SNEGSKA (reference sequence). The CDR3 sequence is 14 residues long. The ends were cut back, 0 bases at V and 7 bases at J, with 15 bases in the middle.